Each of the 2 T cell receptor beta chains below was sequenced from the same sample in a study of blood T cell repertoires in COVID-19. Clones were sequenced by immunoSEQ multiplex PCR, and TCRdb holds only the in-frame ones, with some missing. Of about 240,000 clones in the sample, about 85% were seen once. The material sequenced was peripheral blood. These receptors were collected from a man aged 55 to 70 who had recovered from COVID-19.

CDR3 bases: TGTGCCAGCAGCCCTAGGGAGGGAAACTATGGCTACACCTTC. As protein: CASSPREGNYGYTF. The gene calls are TRBV3-1 (or the pseudogene TRBV3-2) and TRBJ1-2; unclear D gene. Trimming took 4 bases from V and 2 from J, leaving 11 bases between them. The germline CDR1 and CDR2 sequences are LGHDT and YNNKEL (reference sequence). The CDR3 has 14 residues.

For the CDR3, the DNA is TGCGCCAGCAGCTTGGACCTCGGAGGAGCCTACGAGCAGTACTTC. Protein sequence: CASSLDLGGAYEQYF. The genes are TRBV5-1 and TRBJ2-7; perhaps TRBD2 as D (5 bases). There are 15 residues in the CDR3. The V and J ends lost 0 bases and 2 bases respectively, with 12 bases between them. Germline V lookup: CDR1 SGHRS, CDR2 YFSETQ.